These T cell receptor beta chains were read from a single sample in a study of blood T cell repertoires in COVID-19. Assay: immunoSEQ multiplex PCR; the TCRdb copy retains only in-frame clones and omits some. The table includes some 260,000 clones, roughly 88% detected once. Sequencing was performed on peripheral blood. The receptors come from a woman younger than 45 with COVID-19, enrolled during active disease. CDR3s include the opening cysteine and the closing phenylalanine or tryptophan. The D gene is left open where the match is weak. Clone sizes are given selectively: once, few, many, or a class where the clone is expanded.

j_call: TRBJ2-2; d_call: TRBD1; v_call: TRBV19; clone_size: NA; cdr3_nt: TGTGCCAGTAGTATAGCGGGGACAGGGTGGAACACCGGGGAGCTGTTTTTT; cdr3_aa: CASSIAGTGWNTGELFF
j_call: TRBJ1-6; d_call: NA; v_call: TRBV4-3; clone_size: NA; cdr3_nt: TGCGCCAGCAGCCAATCCCGTGCGGGACCCTATAATTCACCCCTCCACTTT; cdr3_aa: CASSQSRAGPYNSPLHF
j_call: TRBJ1-1; d_call: TRBD1; v_call: TRBV29-1; clone_size: NA; cdr3_nt: TGCAGCGTTAGGACAGGCCTGGGTACTGAAGCTTTCTTT; cdr3_aa: CSVRTGLGTEAFF
j_call: TRBJ2-1; d_call: TRBD2; v_call: TRBV12-5; clone_size: NA; cdr3_nt: TGTGCTACCTCGGGACTAGCGTCCAATGAGCAGTTCTTC; cdr3_aa: CATSGLASNEQFF
j_call: TRBJ2-1; d_call: TRBD1; v_call: TRBV6-2/TRBV6-3; clone_size: few; cdr3_nt: TGTGCCAGCAGTCTCCGGGACAGGGGCTACAATGAGCAGTTCTTC; cdr3_aa: CASSLRDRGYNEQFF
j_call: TRBJ2-2; d_call: NA; v_call: TRBV5-1; clone_size: NA; cdr3_nt: TGCGCCAGCAGCTTGTCCCCTGGGGGGTTCACCGGGGAGCTGTTTTTT; cdr3_aa: CASSLSPGGFTGELFF
j_call: TRBJ2-3; d_call: TRBD1; v_call: TRBV3-1/TRBV3-2; clone_size: NA; cdr3_nt: TGTGCCAGCAGTAGTTGGGCGTCGGACAGGGGCACAGATACGCAGTATTTT; cdr3_aa: CASSSWASDRGTDTQYF
j_call: TRBJ2-7; d_call: NA; v_call: TRBV6-5; clone_size: NA; cdr3_nt: TGTGCCAGCACCCCCTCCGTTTGGGAGGACGAGCAGTACTTC; cdr3_aa: CASTPSVWEDEQYF
j_call: TRBJ2-3; d_call: NA; v_call: TRBV19; clone_size: NA; cdr3_nt: TGTGCCAGTACTAGTATAGAGGGGGTCGGGAGCACAGATACGCAGTATTTT; cdr3_aa: CASTSIEGVGSTDTQYF
j_call: TRBJ2-3; d_call: NA; v_call: TRBV13; clone_size: NA; cdr3_nt: TGTGCCAGCAGCCCCATACTAACTTTCGTGTCAGATACGCAGTATTTT; cdr3_aa: CASSPILTFVSDTQYF
j_call: TRBJ1-1; d_call: NA; v_call: TRBV27; clone_size: NA; cdr3_nt: TGTGCCAGCAGGCCCGGACAGAACCCTGAAGCTTTCTTT; cdr3_aa: CASRPGQNPEAFF
j_call: TRBJ2-2; d_call: NA; v_call: TRBV24-1; clone_size: once; cdr3_nt: TGTGCCACCGCAGGAGGGGCTCGTGGCACCGGGGAGCTGTTTTTT; cdr3_aa: CATAGGARGTGELFF
j_call: TRBJ2-3; d_call: NA; v_call: TRBV15; clone_size: NA; cdr3_nt: TGTGCCACCAGCAGAGATCTACGAGCTAACAGTCCTAGCACAGATACGCAGTATTTT; cdr3_aa: CATSRDLRANSPSTDTQYF
j_call: TRBJ2-7; d_call: NA; v_call: TRBV7-2; clone_size: NA; cdr3_nt: TGTGCCAGCAGCTCCCGCTACGAGCAGTACTTC; cdr3_aa: CASSSRYEQYF
j_call: TRBJ1-5; d_call: TRBD1; v_call: TRBV5-4; clone_size: NA; cdr3_nt: TGTGCCAGCAGCCCGGACAGGGGGCGCGGGCCCCAGCATTTT; cdr3_aa: CASSPDRGRGPQHF
j_call: TRBJ2-3; d_call: TRBD1; v_call: TRBV5-1; clone_size: NA; cdr3_nt: TGCGCCAGCAGTACGATCAGGGGGCAAGTAGATACGCAGTATTTT; cdr3_aa: CASSTIRGQVDTQYF
j_call: TRBJ2-3; d_call: TRBD2; v_call: TRBV6-5; clone_size: NA; cdr3_nt: TGTGCCAGCAGTTCCCCACCCAGCGGGGCCGATACGCAGTATTTT; cdr3_aa: CASSSPPSGADTQYF
j_call: TRBJ2-3; d_call: TRBD2; v_call: TRBV7-9; clone_size: NA; cdr3_nt: TGTGCCAGCAGCACCCGACTAGCGGGCCTAGATACGCAGTATTTT; cdr3_aa: CASSTRLAGLDTQYF
j_call: TRBJ2-5; d_call: TRBD1; v_call: TRBV28; clone_size: NA; cdr3_nt: TGTGCCAGCAGTTTAATGACAGGGCGAGAGACCCAGTACTTC; cdr3_aa: CASSLMTGRETQYF
j_call: TRBJ2-2; d_call: NA; v_call: TRBV7-8; clone_size: NA; cdr3_nt: TGTGCCAGCACCCGACTTACTGCGAACACCGGGGAGCTGTTTTTT; cdr3_aa: CASTRLTANTGELFF
j_call: TRBJ1-2; d_call: NA; v_call: TRBV4-3; clone_size: NA; cdr3_nt: TGCGCCAGCAGCCAAGATATCCAGGGCCCATACACCTTC; cdr3_aa: CASSQDIQGPYTF
j_call: TRBJ2-7; d_call: NA; v_call: TRBV2; clone_size: once; cdr3_nt: TGTGCCAGCAGTGAAGCTGGAAAGAGGCACGATAGGTTCTACGAGCAGTACTTC; cdr3_aa: CASSEAGKRHDRFYEQYF
j_call: TRBJ2-1; d_call: NA; v_call: TRBV5-1; clone_size: NA; cdr3_nt: TGCGCCAGCAGGGGCGGGGGCCTTTACAATGAGCAGTTCTTC; cdr3_aa: CASRGGGLYNEQFF
j_call: TRBJ1-2; d_call: TRBD1; v_call: TRBV2; clone_size: NA; cdr3_nt: TGTGCCAGCAAGGCTGACAGGGGGCATGGCTACACCTTC; cdr3_aa: CASKADRGHGYTF
j_call: TRBJ1-4; d_call: TRBD1; v_call: TRBV10-3; clone_size: NA; cdr3_nt: TGTGCCATCAGTGAGTCGACAGGGCCGAATGAAAAACTGTTTTTT; cdr3_aa: CAISESTGPNEKLFF
j_call: TRBJ2-2; d_call: TRBD1; v_call: TRBV5-1; clone_size: NA; cdr3_nt: TGCGCCAGCAGCAAAGAACCGGGACAGGGGGGCGTTTTT; cdr3_aa: CASSKEPGQGGVF
j_call: TRBJ2-7; d_call: TRBD1; v_call: TRBV11-2; clone_size: NA; cdr3_nt: TGTGCCAGCAGCTTAGATATCGGACAGGGGGCGATGGAGCAGTACTTC; cdr3_aa: CASSLDIGQGAMEQYF
j_call: TRBJ2-1; d_call: TRBD2; v_call: TRBV19; clone_size: NA; cdr3_nt: TGTGCCAGTAGTATTTTAGCGGGAGTCGATGAGCAGTTCTTC; cdr3_aa: CASSILAGVDEQFF
j_call: TRBJ1-1; d_call: TRBD1; v_call: TRBV6-5; clone_size: NA; cdr3_nt: TGTGCCAGCAGGGTACAGGGGGTATGGACTGAAGCTTTCTTT; cdr3_aa: CASRVQGVWTEAFF
j_call: TRBJ1-2; d_call: NA; v_call: TRBV6-2/TRBV6-3; clone_size: NA; cdr3_nt: TGTGCCAGCAGTATACAGGGTCGCGGCTATGGCTACACCTTC; cdr3_aa: CASSIQGRGYGYTF
j_call: TRBJ1-1; d_call: TRBD1; v_call: TRBV27; clone_size: NA; cdr3_nt: TGTGCCAGCAGGGGACAGGCCTATGAAGCTTTCTTT; cdr3_aa: CASRGQAYEAFF
j_call: TRBJ2-3; d_call: NA; v_call: TRBV5-1; clone_size: NA; cdr3_nt: TGCGCCAGCAGCTTGTTGTCAGGGCGTACGCAGTATTTT; cdr3_aa: CASSLLSGRTQYF
j_call: TRBJ1-6; d_call: TRBD1; v_call: TRBV18; clone_size: NA; cdr3_nt: TGTGCCAGCTTCACCACATCCTACGGACAGGGGCCCTCACCCCTCCACTTT; cdr3_aa: CASFTTSYGQGPSPLHF
j_call: TRBJ1-2; d_call: TRBD1; v_call: TRBV7-9; clone_size: NA; cdr3_nt: TGTGCCAGCAGCTCCGGGGACAGCAACTATGGCTACACCTTC; cdr3_aa: CASSSGDSNYGYTF
j_call: TRBJ2-2; d_call: NA; v_call: TRBV6-5; clone_size: NA; cdr3_nt: TGTGCCAGCAGTTACCAGGGGTTCGACACCGGGGAGCTGTTTTTT; cdr3_aa: CASSYQGFDTGELFF
j_call: TRBJ2-2; d_call: NA; v_call: TRBV30; clone_size: NA; cdr3_nt: TGTGCCTGGAGTGACGGGACACCCAGCACCGGGGAGCTGTTTTTT; cdr3_aa: CAWSDGTPSTGELFF
j_call: TRBJ1-2; d_call: NA; v_call: TRBV2; clone_size: NA; cdr3_nt: TGTGCCAGCGTTATAGTTTTAGGGGGAGGCTACACCTTC; cdr3_aa: CASVIVLGGGYTF
j_call: TRBJ1-4; d_call: NA; v_call: TRBV29-1; clone_size: once; cdr3_nt: TGCAGCGTTGGGGGTTTCTGGGGGTGGGAGGATGAAAAACTGTTTTTT; cdr3_aa: CSVGGFWGWEDEKLFF
j_call: TRBJ1-4; d_call: TRBD1; v_call: TRBV18; clone_size: NA; cdr3_nt: TGTGCCAGCTCACCGACTCGGGACAGGGGAAATGAAAAACTGTTTTTT; cdr3_aa: CASSPTRDRGNEKLFF
j_call: TRBJ1-5; d_call: TRBD1; v_call: TRBV4-3; clone_size: NA; cdr3_nt: TGCGCCAGCAGCCAAGGGACAGGGGTTTGGCAGCCCCAGCATTTT; cdr3_aa: CASSQGTGVWQPQHF
j_call: TRBJ1-1; d_call: NA; v_call: TRBV9; clone_size: NA; cdr3_nt: TGTGCCAGCAGCGTAGATGCAGTCATGAACACTGAAGCTTTCTTT; cdr3_aa: CASSVDAVMNTEAFF
j_call: TRBJ1-4; d_call: NA; v_call: TRBV4-1; clone_size: NA; cdr3_nt: TGCGCCAGCGGTAGGACACTCAATGAAAAACTGTTTTTT; cdr3_aa: CASGRTLNEKLFF
j_call: TRBJ2-7; d_call: TRBD1; v_call: TRBV6-2/TRBV6-3; clone_size: NA; cdr3_nt: TGTGCCAGCAGCCGCCGGGACAGACCCTACGAGCAGTACTTC; cdr3_aa: CASSRRDRPYEQYF
j_call: TRBJ2-5; d_call: NA; v_call: TRBV18; clone_size: NA; cdr3_nt: TGTGCCAGCTCCCCCGTGGGGGGAACTTGGGAGACCCAGTACTTC; cdr3_aa: CASSPVGGTWETQYF
j_call: TRBJ2-2; d_call: NA; v_call: TRBV27; clone_size: NA; cdr3_nt: TGTGCCAGCAGTTTAGCCCGAGGTAACACCGGGGAGCTGTTTTTT; cdr3_aa: CASSLARGNTGELFF
j_call: TRBJ1-2; d_call: TRBD1; v_call: TRBV29-1; clone_size: NA; cdr3_nt: TGCAGCGTTGAAGATTGGGGCAGGGGGAACTATGGCTACACCTTC; cdr3_aa: CSVEDWGRGNYGYTF